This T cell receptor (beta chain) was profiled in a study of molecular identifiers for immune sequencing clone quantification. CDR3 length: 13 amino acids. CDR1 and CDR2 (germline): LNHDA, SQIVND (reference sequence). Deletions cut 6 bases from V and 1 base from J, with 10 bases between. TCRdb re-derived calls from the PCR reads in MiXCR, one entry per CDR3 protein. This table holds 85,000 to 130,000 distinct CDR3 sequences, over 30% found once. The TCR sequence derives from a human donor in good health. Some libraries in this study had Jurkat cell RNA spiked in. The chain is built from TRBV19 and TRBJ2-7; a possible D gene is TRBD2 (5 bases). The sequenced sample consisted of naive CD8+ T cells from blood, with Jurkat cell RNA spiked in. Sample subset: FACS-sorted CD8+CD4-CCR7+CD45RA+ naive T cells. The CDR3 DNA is TGTGCCAGTAGGATTCCGGGATCCTACGAGCAGTACTTC. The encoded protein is CASRIPGSYEQYF.